This is a list of T cell receptor beta chains from one sample in a study of cytomegalovirus exposure and HLA in healthy donors. The table came from immunoSEQ multiplex PCR; TCRdb's copy has only in-frame clones and leaves some out. This table has 100,000 to 150,000 clones, just under 90% appearing once. Sequencing input: PBMCs. These receptors all come from a man in his thirties or forties in good health and CMV-seronegative. The CDR3 runs from the conserved cysteine through the conserved F or W. A D gene is named only where the DNA matches it firmly. For some rows the clone size is stated as once, few or many, or as a class when expanded; others skip it.

v_gene,d_gene,abundance,j_gene,CDR3nt,CDR3aa
TRBV7-2,TRBD2,-,TRBJ2-5,TGTGCCAGCAGCTTAAACCCGCCTAGCGGGGAGACCCAGTACTTC,CASSLNPPSGETQYF
TRBV5-1,-,-,TRBJ1-4,TGCGCCAGCAGCTCCGGGAATCAGGGGCTCAATGAAAAACTGTTTTTT,CASSSGNQGLNEKLFF
TRBV4-1,TRBD2,-,TRBJ2-1,TGCGCCAGCAGCCAAGACCGACTAGCGGACTACAATGAGCAGTTCTTC,CASSQDRLADYNEQFF
TRBV19,-,-,TRBJ2-1,TGTGCCAGTACCCCCTTCCGGGACTCCTCCTACAATGAGCAGTTCTTC,CASTPFRDSSYNEQFF
TRBV2,-,-,TRBJ2-1,TGTGCCAGCAAGGGAGAAGGTGGTAATGAGCAGTTCTTC,CASKGEGGNEQFF
TRBV5-4,TRBD1,-,TRBJ1-2,TGTGCCATTACGGGACAGGATGCCGCTAACTATGGCTACACCTTC,CAITGQDAANYGYTF
TRBV4-1,TRBD1,once,TRBJ1-4,TGCGCCAGCAGCTCCTCCTCGACAGGGTATGAAAAACTGTTTTTT,CASSSSSTGYEKLFF
TRBV18,TRBD1,once,TRBJ1-6,TGTGCCAGCTCACCCTTGCCGGGACAGGGCGATTCACCCCTCCACTTT,CASSPLPGQGDSPLHF
TRBV6-5,-,-,TRBJ1-2,TGTGCCAGCAGTCTCGGGGGGGCCTATGGCTACACCTTC,CASSLGGAYGYTF
TRBV6-5,TRBD1,-,TRBJ2-2,TGTGCCAGCAGTTACGTAGGGACAGATACCGGGGAGCTGTTTTTT,CASSYVGTDTGELFF
TRBV4-1,TRBD2,-,TRBJ2-3,TGCGCCAGCAGCCGAGGGACTAGCGGGGGCACAGATACGCAGTATTTT,CASSRGTSGGTDTQYF
TRBV6-6,-,-,TRBJ2-7,TGTGCCAGCAGTTACAGGGACAATCCCTGGGAGCAGTACTTC,CASSYRDNPWEQYF
TRBV10-3,-,-,TRBJ2-7,TGTGCCATCAATACAGTTCAGGGGTACTCCTACGAGCAGTACTTC,CAINTVQGYSYEQYF
TRBV11-2,TRBD1,-,TRBJ2-7,TGTGCCAGCAGCTTTGGGACAGGGGACTACGAGCAGTACTTC,CASSFGTGDYEQYF
TRBV25-1,-,-,TRBJ2-2,TGTGCCACCCTTGGGGGACTGGCGAACACCGGGGAGCTGTTTTTT,CATLGGLANTGELFF
TRBV19,TRBD1,-,TRBJ1-5,TGTGCCAGTAGCCCCGGGACAGGGGGCAATCAGCCCCAGCATTTT,CASSPGTGGNQPQHF
TRBV19,TRBD1,-,TRBJ1-1,TGTGCCAGTAGGCAGGGGGCCACTGAAGCTTTCTTT,CASRQGATEAFF
TRBV6-1,-,-,TRBJ1-2,TGTGCCAGCAGTGAAGTGTGGGAAGCGGCGCGGGGCTACACCTTC,CASSEVWEAARGYTF
TRBV6-6,TRBD1,few,TRBJ1-6,TGTGCCAGCAGTTACAGGGGGCACGCCTATAATTCACCCCTCCACTTT,CASSYRGHAYNSPLHF
TRBV27,-,-,TRBJ2-3,TGTGCCAGCAGTTTATGGGGCGGCGGAGATACGCAGTATTTT,CASSLWGGGDTQYF
TRBV20-1,TRBD1,once,TRBJ2-7,TGCAGTGCTCGGACAGGGTACGAGCAGTACTTC,CSARTGYEQYF
TRBV18,TRBD2,-,TRBJ2-1,TGTGCCAGCTCCCCGCGCCTAGCGGGGACCTCCTACAATGAGCAGTTCTTC,CASSPRLAGTSYNEQFF